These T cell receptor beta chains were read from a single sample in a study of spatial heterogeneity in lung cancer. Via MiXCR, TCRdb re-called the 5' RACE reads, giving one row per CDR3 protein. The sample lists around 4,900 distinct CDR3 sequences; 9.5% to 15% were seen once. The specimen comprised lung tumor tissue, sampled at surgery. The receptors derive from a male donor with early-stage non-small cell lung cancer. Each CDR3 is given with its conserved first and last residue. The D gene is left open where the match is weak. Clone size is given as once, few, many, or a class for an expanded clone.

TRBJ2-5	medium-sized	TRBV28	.	CASSLRETQYF	TGTGCCAGCAGTTTAAGAGAGACCCAGTACTTC
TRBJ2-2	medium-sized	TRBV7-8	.	CASSPQWFSNTGELFF	TGTGCCAGCAGCCCACAATGGTTCTCGAACACCGGGGAGCTGTTTTTT
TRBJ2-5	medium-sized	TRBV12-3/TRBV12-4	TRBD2	CATTQGWGAGATQETQYF	TGTGCCACCACTCAGGGTTGGGGAGCGGGGGCTACTCAAGAGACCCAGTACTTC
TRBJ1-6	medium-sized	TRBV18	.	CASSLGPNSPLHF	TGTGCCAGCTCACTCGGGCCCAATTCACCCCTCCACTTT
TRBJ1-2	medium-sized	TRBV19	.	CASIQSPSSNYGYTF	TGTGCCAGTATTCAATCTCCAAGCTCCAACTATGGCTACACCTTC
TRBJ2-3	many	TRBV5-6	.	CASFKRVGADTQYF	TGTGCCAGCTTTAAGCGGGTTGGTGCGGATACGCAGTATTTT
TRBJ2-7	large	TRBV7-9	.	CASSLETWPEQYF	TGTGCCAGCAGCCTGGAGACTTGGCCCGAGCAGTACTTC
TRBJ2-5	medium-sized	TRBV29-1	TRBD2	CSVVPSGGRGTQYF	TGCAGCGTTGTTCCCAGCGGGGGACGGGGGACCCAGTACTTC
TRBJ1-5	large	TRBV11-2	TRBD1	CASSLVFSGGTGGQPQHF	TGTGCCAGCAGCTTAGTTTTTTCCGGCGGGACAGGAGGTCAGCCCCAGCATTTT
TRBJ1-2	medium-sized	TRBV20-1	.	CSAFSGTQNYGYTF	TGCAGTGCCTTCTCGGGGACACAGAACTATGGCTACACCTTC
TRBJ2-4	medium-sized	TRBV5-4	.	CASSLASQTNIQYF	TGTGCCAGCAGCTTGGCGTCCCAGACAAACATTCAGTACTTC
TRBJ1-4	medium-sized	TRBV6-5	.	CASSTTETNEKLFF	TGTGCCAGCAGTACAACAGAGACTAATGAAAAACTGTTTTTT
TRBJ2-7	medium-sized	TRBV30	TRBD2	CAWSVPTSGGYYEQYF	TGTGCCTGGAGTGTACCGACTAGCGGGGGTTATTACGAGCAGTACTTC
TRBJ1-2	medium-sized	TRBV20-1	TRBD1	CSARGTGTGGQVGYTF	TGCAGTGCTAGAGGCACCGGGACAGGGGGCCAAGTTGGCTACACCTTC
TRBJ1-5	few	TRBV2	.	CASSEDGFSNQPQHF	TGTGCCAGCAGTGAAGACGGGTTTAGCAATCAGCCCCAGCATTTT
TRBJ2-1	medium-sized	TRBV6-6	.	CASSSRGPESSYNEQFF	TGTGCCAGCAGTTCAAGGGGACCTGAAAGCTCCTACAATGAGCAGTTCTTC
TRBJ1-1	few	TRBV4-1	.	CASSQGGLQGTNTEAFF	TGCGCCAGCAGCCAAGGGGGATTACAGGGAACCAACACTGAAGCTTTCTTT
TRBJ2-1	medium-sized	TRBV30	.	CAWSGEVYRYNEQFF	TGTGCCTGGAGTGGAGAGGTTTACCGATACAATGAGCAGTTCTTC
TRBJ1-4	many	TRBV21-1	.	CASSLLRAGGPGEKLFF	TGTGCCAGCAGCCTCCTTCGAGCCGGGGGGCCAGGTGAAAAACTGTTTTTT
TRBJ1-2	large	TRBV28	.	CASREERRTYGYTF	TGTGCCAGCAGGGAGGAACGGCGGACCTATGGCTACACCTTC
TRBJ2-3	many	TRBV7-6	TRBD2	CASSLGSSGGTDTQYF	TGTGCCAGCAGCCTAGGTTCTAGCGGGGGCACAGATACGCAGTATTTT
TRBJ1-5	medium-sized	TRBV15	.	CATSRLPTGVLSNQPQHF	TGTGCCACCAGCAGATTACCAACTGGGGTCCTAAGCAATCAGCCCCAGCATTTT
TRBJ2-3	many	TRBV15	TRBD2	CATSNWREEGTDTQYF	TGTGCCACCAGCAATTGGCGGGAGGAGGGCACAGATACGCAGTATTTT
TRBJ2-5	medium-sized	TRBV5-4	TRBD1	CASSMDRTVETQYF	TGTGCCAGCAGCATGGACAGGACTGTGGAGACCCAGTACTTC
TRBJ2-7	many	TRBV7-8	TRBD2	CASSLTSGAVHYEQYF	TGTGCCAGCAGCCTCACTAGCGGCGCCGTGCATTACGAGCAGTACTTC
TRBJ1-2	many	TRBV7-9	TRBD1	CASSLDRVSGYTF	TGTGCCAGCAGCCTTGACAGGGTGTCCGGCTACACCTTC
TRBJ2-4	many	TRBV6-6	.	CASRFQTTFKDIQYF	TGTGCCAGCAGGTTCCAAACGACATTTAAGGACATTCAGTACTTC
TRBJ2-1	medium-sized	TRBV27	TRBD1	CASSSSGTGLFNEQFF	TGTGCCAGCAGTTCGTCCGGGACAGGGTTGTTCAATGAGCAGTTCTTC
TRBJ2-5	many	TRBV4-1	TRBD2	CASSQAPGLAGQETQYF	TGCGCCAGCAGCCAAGCCCCCGGACTAGCAGGACAAGAGACCCAGTACTTC